This TCR beta chain originates from a study of blood T cell repertoires in COVID-19. The wider study: There were acute and convalescent COVID-19 samples, and they came from the United States, Italy and Spain. Nucleic acid was either cDNA or gDNA, and it came from T cells, B-cell-depleted T cells, or PBMCs.

Original processing notes: Amplified reference gene primers provided the basis for estimating nucleated cell counts. Assay: immunoSEQ multiplex PCR; the TCRdb copy retains only in-frame clones and omits some. That table furnishes V, J and clone size, whereas the DNA furnished D and trimming. The sample holds tens of thousands of clones, about 80% seen once. This clone came up a few times. Deletions cut 4 bases from V and 2 bases from J, with 19 bases between. CDR1 SGHKS and CDR2 YYEKEE come from the germline V gene (reference sequence). CDR3 size: 16 residues. This clonotype was obtained from a man older than 75 with acute or convalescent COVID-19. The chain has TRBV5-5 and TRBJ2-7; D is perhaps TRBD2 (5 bases). Sample: peripheral blood. CDR3 in amino acids: CASSHRGAAFAYEQYF. As DNA, the CDR3 is TGTGCCAGCAGCCATCGGGGTGCGGCGTTTGCCTACGAGCAGTACTTC. The whole variable domain, remainder taken from reference TRBV5-5 and TRBJ2-7, is DAGVTQSPTHLIKTRGQQVTLRCSPISGHKSVSWYQQVLGQGPQFIFQYYEKEERGRGNFPDRFSARQFPNYSSELNVNALLLGDSALYLCASSHRGAAFAYEQYFGPGTRLTVT.